This TCR beta chain was sequenced for a study of immune evolution from preneoplasia to lung adenocarcinoma. Study-level findings and limits: Normal lung had highest clonality; later lesions appeared denser, more diverse.

Produced via immunoSEQ multiplex PCR; TCRdb's table is partial and in-frame only. This table has some 9,200 clones, 70% to 90% appearing once. This clone appeared a single time. The antigen is unknown. The sequence derives from a person aged 65 to 85 with lung adenocarcinoma. Material: FFPE minimally invasive lung adenocarcinoma tissue.

The CDR3 DNA follows: TGTGCCACGCTTGGGGACAGGGGTTATGGCTACACCTTC. Residues: CATLGDRGYGYTF. The chain has TRBV6-5 and TRBJ1-2; the match to TRBD1 covers 10 bases. The germline V gene encodes CDR1 MNHEY and CDR2 SVGAGI. There are 13 residues in the CDR3. V gave up 10 bases and J gave up 5 bases; unmatched junction bases: 7.